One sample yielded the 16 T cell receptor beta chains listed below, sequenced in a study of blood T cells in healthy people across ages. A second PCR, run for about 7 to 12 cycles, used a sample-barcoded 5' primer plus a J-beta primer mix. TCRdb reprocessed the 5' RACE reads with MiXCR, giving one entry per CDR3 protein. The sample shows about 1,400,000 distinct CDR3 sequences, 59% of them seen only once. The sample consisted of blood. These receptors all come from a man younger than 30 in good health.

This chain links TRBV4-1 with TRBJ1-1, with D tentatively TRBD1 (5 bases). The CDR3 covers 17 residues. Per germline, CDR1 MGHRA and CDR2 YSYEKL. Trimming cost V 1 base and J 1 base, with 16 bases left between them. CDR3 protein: CASSQVGRQKPNTEAFF. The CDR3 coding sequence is TGCGCCAGCAGCCAAGTGGGCCGACAGAAACCGAACACTGAAGCTTTCTTT.

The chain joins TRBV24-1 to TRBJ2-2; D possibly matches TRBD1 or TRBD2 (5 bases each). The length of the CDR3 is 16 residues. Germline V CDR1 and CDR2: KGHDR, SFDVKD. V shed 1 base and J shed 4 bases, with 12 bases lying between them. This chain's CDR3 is CATSDFTRGGTGELFF. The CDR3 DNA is TGTGCCACCAGTGATTTCACCCGTGGGGGCACCGGGGAGCTGTTTTTT.

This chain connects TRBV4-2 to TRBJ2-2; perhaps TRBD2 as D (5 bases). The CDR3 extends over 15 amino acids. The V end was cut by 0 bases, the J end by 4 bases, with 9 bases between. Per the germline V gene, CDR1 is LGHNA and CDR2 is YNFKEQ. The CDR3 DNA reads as TGTGCCAGCAGCCAAGACTTAGGAGGCACCGGGGAGCTGTTTTTT. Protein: CASSQDLGGTGELFF.

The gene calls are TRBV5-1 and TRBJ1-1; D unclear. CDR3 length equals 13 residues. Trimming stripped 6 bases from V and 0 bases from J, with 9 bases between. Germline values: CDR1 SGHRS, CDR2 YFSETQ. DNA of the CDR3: TGCGCCAGCAATTCAGCAATGAACACTGAAGCTTTCTTT. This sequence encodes CASNSAMNTEAFF.

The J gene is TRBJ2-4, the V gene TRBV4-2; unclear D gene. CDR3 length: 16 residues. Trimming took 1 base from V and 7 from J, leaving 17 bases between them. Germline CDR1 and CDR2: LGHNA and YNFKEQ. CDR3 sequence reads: CASSQAGDSLGNIQYF. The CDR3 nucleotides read TGTGCCAGCAGCCAAGCAGGAGACTCGCTGGGGAACATTCAGTACTTC.

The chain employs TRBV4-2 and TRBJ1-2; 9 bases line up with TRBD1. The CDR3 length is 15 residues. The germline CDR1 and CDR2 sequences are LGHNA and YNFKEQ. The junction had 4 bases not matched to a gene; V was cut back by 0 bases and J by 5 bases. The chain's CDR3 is CASSQEETGGYGYTF. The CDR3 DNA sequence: TGTGCCAGCAGCCAAGAAGAGACAGGGGGATATGGCTACACCTTC.

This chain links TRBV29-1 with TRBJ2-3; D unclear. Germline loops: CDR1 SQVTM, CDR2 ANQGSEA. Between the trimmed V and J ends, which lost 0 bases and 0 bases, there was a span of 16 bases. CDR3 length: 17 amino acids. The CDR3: CSVEDPNSSASTDTQYF. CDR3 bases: TGCAGCGTTGAAGATCCGAACTCGTCGGCCAGCACAGATACGCAGTATTTT.

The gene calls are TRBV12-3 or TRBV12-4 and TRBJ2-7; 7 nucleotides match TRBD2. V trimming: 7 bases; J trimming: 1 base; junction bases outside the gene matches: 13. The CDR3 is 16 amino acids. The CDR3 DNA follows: TGTGCCAGCACCACACGGAGGGGAGGGGCTTCCTACGAGCAGTACTTC. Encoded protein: CASTTRRGGASYEQYF.

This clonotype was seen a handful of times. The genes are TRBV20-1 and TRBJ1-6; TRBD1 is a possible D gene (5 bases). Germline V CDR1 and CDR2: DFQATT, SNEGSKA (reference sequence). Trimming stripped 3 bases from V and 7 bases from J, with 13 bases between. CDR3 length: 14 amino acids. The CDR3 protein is CSASAWGRNSPLHF. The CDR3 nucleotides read TGCAGTGCTAGTGCTTGGGGCCGGAATTCACCCCTCCACTTT.

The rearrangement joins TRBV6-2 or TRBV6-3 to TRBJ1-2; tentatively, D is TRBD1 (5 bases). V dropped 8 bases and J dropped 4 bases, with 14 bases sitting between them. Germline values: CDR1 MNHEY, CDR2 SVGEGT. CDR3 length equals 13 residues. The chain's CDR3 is CASQTDASYGYTF. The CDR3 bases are TGTGCCAGCCAGACAGATGCTAGCTATGGCTACACCTTC.

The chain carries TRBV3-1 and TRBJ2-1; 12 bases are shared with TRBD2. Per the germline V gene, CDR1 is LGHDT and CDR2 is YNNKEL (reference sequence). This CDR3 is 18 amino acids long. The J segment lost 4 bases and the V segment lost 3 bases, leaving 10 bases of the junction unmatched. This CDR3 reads CASSQHPGLAGVYNEQFF. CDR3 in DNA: TGTGCCAGCAGCCAGCACCCGGGACTAGCGGGTGTATACAATGAGCAGTTCTTC.

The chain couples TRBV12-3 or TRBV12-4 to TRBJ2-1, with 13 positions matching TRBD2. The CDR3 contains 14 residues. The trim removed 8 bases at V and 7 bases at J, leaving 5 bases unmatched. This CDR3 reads CASGRTSGRNEQFF. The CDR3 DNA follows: TGTGCCAGCGGAAGGACTAGCGGGAGAAATGAGCAGTTCTTC.

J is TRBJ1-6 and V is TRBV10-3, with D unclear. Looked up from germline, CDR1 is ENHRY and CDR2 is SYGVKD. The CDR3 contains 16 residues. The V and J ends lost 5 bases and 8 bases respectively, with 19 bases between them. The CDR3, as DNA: TGTGCCATCAGTCGGTCTGATAGAGTATGGGATTCACCCCTCCACTTT. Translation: CAISRSDRVWDSPLHF.

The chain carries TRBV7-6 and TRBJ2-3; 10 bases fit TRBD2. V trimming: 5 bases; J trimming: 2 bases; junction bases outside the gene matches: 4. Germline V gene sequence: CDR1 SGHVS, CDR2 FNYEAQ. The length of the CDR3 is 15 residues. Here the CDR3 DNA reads TGTGCCAGCAGCATTAGCGGGGGGATCACAGATACGCAGTATTTT. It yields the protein CASSISGGITDTQYF.

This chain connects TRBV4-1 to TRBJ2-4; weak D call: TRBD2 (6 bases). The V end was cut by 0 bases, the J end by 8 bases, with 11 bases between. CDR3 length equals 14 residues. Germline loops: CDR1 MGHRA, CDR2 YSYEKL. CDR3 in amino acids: CASSQENRRDIQYF. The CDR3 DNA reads TGCGCCAGCAGCCAAGAAAACAGGAGGGACATTCAGTACTTC.

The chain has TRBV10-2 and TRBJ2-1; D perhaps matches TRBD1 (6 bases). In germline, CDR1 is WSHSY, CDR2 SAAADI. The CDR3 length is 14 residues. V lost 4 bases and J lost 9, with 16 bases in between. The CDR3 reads CASSGTGKLSEQFF. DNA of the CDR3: TGCGCCAGCAGTGGAACAGGGAAATTAAGTGAGCAGTTCTTC.